This T cell receptor (beta chain) comes out of a study of cytomegalovirus exposure and HLA in healthy donors. The wider study: Earlier findings included some 120 million unique TCR beta sequences obtained from roughly 200 million T cells. General study findings and limits: Several of the most significant clusters appeared, in a later analysis, to be linked to common viral pathogens. An analysis done earlier found most TCR beta V segments productive about 90% or about 30% of the time. Association of 16,951 TCR beta sequences with HLA alleles was found at 0.05 false discovery rate in a later analysis.

With regard to this clone: Antigen: not known.

Between the trimmed V and J ends, which lost 6 bases and 0 bases, there was a span of 12 bases. Germline loops: CDR1 SGHAT, CDR2 FQNNGV. The CDR3 consists of 14 residues. The primer mix had 60 Vbeta and 13 Jbeta primers. Repertoires were generated with immunoSEQ multiplex PCR, while TCRdb's copy carries only in-frame clones and drops some. The sample lists 85,000 to 100,000 clones, 70% to 90% occurring once. The chain recombines TRBV11-2 with TRBJ2-7; possibly TRBD2 for D (5 bases). Sequenced: PBMCs. The sequence was obtained from a woman between 18 and 30 years old in good health and CMV-seropositive. CDR3 region: CASRQPGISYEQYF. The CDR3 DNA follows: TGTGCCAGCAGGCAACCCGGGATCTCCTACGAGCAGTACTTC. The whole variable domain, filled in from reference TRBV11-2 and TRBJ2-7, reads EAGVAQSPRYKIIEKRQSVAFWCNPISGHATLYWYQQILGQGPKLLIQFQNNGVVDDSQLPKDRFSAERLKGVDSTLKIQPAKLEDSAVYLCASRQPGISYEQYFGPGTRLTVT.